Sequencing of this T cell receptor beta chain was carried out in a study of identical twins. Trimming removed 1 base from V and 6 bases from J; junction bases left unmatched: 17. The germline CDR1 and CDR2 sequences are DFQATT and SNEGSKA (reference sequence). CDR3 length equals 17 residues. This clonotype has just a few counts. TCRdb re-called the 5' RACE reads through MiXCR, storing one row per CDR3 protein. The data hold about 520,000 distinct CDR3 sequences, with 20% to 25% observed a single time. These same data were also listed under a study on T cells expressing NK-cell markers.

The specimen sequenced was CD4+ T cells sorted from blood. The chain joins TRBV20-1 to TRBJ2-7, with TRBD1 matching 8 bases. This receptor was obtained from a young woman in good health. Here the CDR3 DNA reads TGCAGTGCTAGAGGATTTACGGACAGGGAGAAGGGCTCCGAGCAGTACTTC. Translating gives CSARGFTDREKGSEQYF.